This paragraph covers one T cell receptor beta chain sequence. The CDR3 contains 13 residues. CDR1 and CDR2 from the germline V gene are MNHEY and SMNVEV (reference sequence). V was trimmed by 4 bases and J by 6 bases, leaving 12 bases between them. These data come from a study of cytomegalovirus exposure and HLA in healthy donors. The PCR had 60 Vbeta and 13 Jbeta primers. The assay was immunoSEQ multiplex PCR, and TCRdb's table has in-frame clones only and misses some. The sample holds fewer than 200,000 clones, roughly 13% seen once. Sequenced: PBMCs. The chain couples TRBV27 to TRBJ1-1, with TRBD1 as a possible D gene (6 bases). The TCR originated in a man aged 50-59 years in good health and CMV-seropositive. CDR3 sequence reads: CASSYRVMSEAFF. CDR3 nucleotide sequence: TGTGCCAGCAGTTACAGGGTGATGTCTGAAGCTTTCTTT.